This TCR beta chain is from a study of blood T cell repertoires in COVID-19. CDR3 length equals 13 residues. V was cut by 7 bases and J by 2 bases, with 15 bases left in between. Germline V CDR1 and CDR2: SQVTM, ANQGSEA. The repertoire was sequenced with immunoSEQ multiplex PCR; TCRdb's copy has only in-frame clones and lacks some. The table lists about 160,000 clones, 60% to 85% of them singletons. This receptor was taken from a man aged 55-75 years with acute or convalescent COVID-19. The chain carries TRBV29-1 and TRBJ2-7, with a possible D match to TRBD1 (6 bases). The sequenced material came from peripheral blood. The CDR3 sequence is CSGTGTYPYEQYF. The CDR3, as DNA: TGCAGCGGGACCGGGACATACCCCTACGAGCAGTACTTC.